The entry below gives a single T cell receptor beta chain sequence along with its context. This specimen comes from a study of OX40 agonist ivuxolimab in advanced cancers. Profiling relied on immunoSEQ multiplex PCR, and the TCRdb table lists in-frame clones only, not all of them. The repertoire holds 50,000 to 65,000 clones, around 93% seen once, with 8.5% to 9% in the top ten. Germline V gene sequence: CDR1 SGHRS, CDR2 YFSETQ. Between the trimmed V and J ends, which lost 4 bases and 5 bases, there was a span of 15 bases. The CDR3 is made up of 14 amino acids. The starting material was CD4+ or CD8+ T cells sorted from blood, obtained in a trial of the OX40 agonist ivuxolimab. The gene calls are TRBV5-1 and TRBJ1-1; D unresolved. This receptor was taken from an adult with an advanced solid tumor such as melanoma, head and neck, liver or kidney cancer. The CDR3 DNA reads TGCGCCAGCAGCCTTTGGACTTTGGGGACTGAAGCTTTCTTT. Translation gives CASSLWTLGTEAFF.